The 8 T cell receptor beta chains below come from one sample, sequenced in a study of T cell repertoires in cytomegalovirus infection. From the reads, TCRdb called clonotypes with MiXCR, one entry per CDR3 protein. The sample lists around 490,000 distinct CDR3 sequences, 26% seen once, with roughly 13% in the top ten. The sequencing sample was made of PBMCs. The receptors here all came from a human donor in good health (CMV status not recorded). Some clones in this sample may be carry-over from other donors' samples.

About this clonotype itself: The junction does not match germline at one end; this may be a read error. This chain links TRBV6-1 with TRBJ2-7; 13 bases match TRBD2. This CDR3 is built from 14 residues. Looked up from germline, CDR1 is MNHNS and CDR2 is SASEGT. The CDR3 DNA follows: TGTGCCAGCAGACTAGCGGGAGGGGGCTACGAGCTGTACTTC. It codes for CASRLAGGGYELYF.

Many counts were recorded for this clonotype. The V gene is TRBV24-1, the J gene TRBJ2-1; D may correspond to TRBD1 or TRBD2 (5 bases each). V lost 7 bases and J lost 4, with 13 bases in between. This CDR3 has 14 residues. CDR1 is KGHDR, CDR2 SFDVKD, per germline. In DNA form, the CDR3 reads TGTGCCACCAGCAGCCAGGGACCATACAATGAGCAGTTCTTC. Protein product: CATSSQGPYNEQFF.

This clonotype showed up just a few times. This sequence joins TRBV7-9 and TRBJ2-1; unclear D gene. The CDR3 has 16 amino acids. Per germline, CDR1 SEHNR and CDR2 FQNEAQ (reference sequence). The V gene lost 3 bases and the J gene lost 0 bases, with 12 bases spanning the gap. CDR3 loop: CASSFLGLGSYNEQFF. Written as DNA, the CDR3 is TGTGCCAGCAGCTTCTTAGGCCTGGGCTCCTACAATGAGCAGTTCTTC. Drawing the rest from reference TRBV7-9 and TRBJ2-1, the complete variable domain is DTGVSQNPRHKITKRGQNVTFRCDPISEHNRLYWYRQTLGQGPEFLTYFQNEAQLEKSRLLSDRFSAERPKGSFSTLEIQRTEQGDSAMYLCASSFLGLGSYNEQFFGPGTRLTVL.

This clonotype was observed many times. This chain links TRBV7-2 with TRBJ2-7; 9 nucleotides agree with TRBD2. CDR1 is SGHTA, CDR2 FQGNSA, per germline. The CDR3 loop spans 16 amino acids. V was clipped by 1 base and J by 3 bases; unmatched bases: 7. The CDR3 sequence is CASSLGSSGNLYEQYF. The CDR3 nucleotides are TGTGCCAGCAGCTTAGGGTCTAGCGGGAATCTCTACGAGCAGTACTTC.

The V call is TRBV12-3 or TRBV12-4, the J call TRBJ1-2; D uncertain. The CDR3 is made up of 18 amino acids. V was pared by 0 bases and J by 0 bases, with 17 bases between. The CDR3 DNA reads TGTGCCAGCAGTTTAGCTGTAGGCATACTGAACCCTAACTATGGCTACACCTTC. It codes for CASSLAVGILNPNYGYTF.

This clonotype was found a few times. The chain couples TRBV7-2 to TRBJ2-3; D not resolved. CDR3 size: 13 residues. V was pared by 5 bases and J by 2 bases, with 8 bases between. Germline V gives CDR1 SGHTA, CDR2 FQGNSA. The DNA for the CDR3 is TGTGCCAGCAGCCTACAGATCACAGATACGCAGTATTTT. Amino acid sequence: CASSLQITDTQYF.

This rearrangement joins TRBV10-3 to TRBJ1-1, with D unclear. The V gene's germline CDR1 is ENHRY and CDR2 SYGVKD. Trimming removed 5 bases at V and 1 base at J, with 17 bases between. This CDR3 contains 16 residues. In DNA, the CDR3 is TGTGCCATCAGTAATCCCCCGGTGCAAGAGAACACTGAAGCTTTCTTT. Amino acid sequence: CAISNPPVQENTEAFF.

This clonotype turned up a few times. V gene TRBV4-1 combines with J gene TRBJ1-5; D gene ambiguous. V lost 1 base, J lost 4 bases, and 17 bases lay in between. This CDR3 is built from 17 residues. Germline V gene data show CDR1 as MGHRA and CDR2 as YSYEKL. The CDR3 nucleotides read TGCGCCAGCAGCCAAGTTGGGGTGGGCGCCCCTAATCAGCCCCAGCATTTT. Translating it yields CASSQVGVGAPNQPQHF.